Sequencing of this T cell receptor (beta chain) was carried out in a study of control samples from healthy donors and cancer patients. Clones were sequenced by immunoSEQ multiplex PCR, and TCRdb holds only the in-frame ones, with some missing. Of approximately 100,000 clones in the sample, roughly 92% were seen once. CDR1 MNHEY and CDR2 SVGAGI come from the germline V gene. The V gene end was trimmed by 11 bases and the J gene end by 2 bases; junction bases not matched to a gene: 7. This CDR3 has 13 residues. The sample consisted of blood. The chain combines TRBV6-5 with TRBJ2-7; TRBD2 aligns across 9 bases. This receptor was obtained from a human donor in good health. The donor label of this sample is uncertain. The CDR3 region has the DNA TGTGCCGCGGGGGGGCAGAATACCTACGAGCAGTACTTC. Its translation is CAAGGQNTYEQYF.